This is a list of T cell receptor beta chains from one sample in a study of blood T cell repertoires in COVID-19. The protocol was immunoSEQ multiplex PCR, while the TCRdb copy is restricted to in-frame clones and leaves out a portion. Here the sample spans roughly 380,000 clones, 85% being singletons. What was sequenced was peripheral blood. These receptors originate from a woman in her late teens or twenties with acute or convalescent COVID-19. Each CDR3 is given with its conserved first and last residue. D genes are given only for firm matches. Size values are once, few and many counts, or a class for expanded clones, and some rows have none.

clone_size | d_call | j_call | v_call | cdr3_aa | cdr3_nt
few | . | TRBJ1-1 | TRBV28 | CASSPNGHVNTEAFF | TGTGCCAGCAGTCCCAATGGACACGTGAACACTGAAGCTTTCTTT
. | . | TRBJ2-5 | TRBV5-1 | CATASSWRAGGLETQYF | TGCGCCACCGCATCTTCTTGGCGGGCAGGAGGGTTGGAGACCCAGTACTTC
. | . | TRBJ2-5 | TRBV6-5 | CASTRQETQYF | TGTGCCAGTACAAGACAAGAGACCCAGTACTTC
few | . | TRBJ2-3 | TRBV7-9 | CASGLRADTQYF | TGTGCCAGCGGATTGAGGGCAGATACGCAGTATTTT
. | . | TRBJ2-7 | TRBV5-5 | CASSSWQGHEQYF | TGTGCCAGCAGCTCCTGGCAGGGCCACGAGCAGTACTTC
once | TRBD2 | TRBJ2-1 | TRBV6-5 | CASSYPSGDRYNEQFF | TGTGCCAGCAGTTACCCGAGCGGGGACCGATACAATGAGCAGTTCTTC
. | TRBD2 | TRBJ2-6 | TRBV5-6 | CASSLGGLGRSGANVLTF | TGTGCCAGCAGCTTGGGGGGACTAGGACGATCTGGGGCCAACGTCCTGACTTTC
. | TRBD1 | TRBJ1-5 | TRBV19 | CASSLEGGGAWYF | TGTGCCAGTAGTCTAGAAGGAGGGGGCGCCTGGTATTTT
. | TRBD1 | TRBJ2-7 | TRBV7-6 | CASSPETGQAAYEQYF | TGTGCCAGCAGCCCAGAGACAGGGCAGGCCGCTTACGAGCAGTACTTC
. | TRBD2 | TRBJ2-5 | TRBV3-1/TRBV3-2 | CATRIGLAVQETQYF | TGTGCCACCCGGATAGGACTAGCGGTACAAGAGACCCAGTACTTC
once | TRBD2 | TRBJ2-5 | TRBV6-5 | CASSSLAGEFQETQYF | TGTGCCAGCAGTTCGCTAGCGGGAGAATTCCAAGAGACCCAGTACTTC
. | . | TRBJ1-2 | TRBV7-8 | CASSLNRERGYTF | TGTGCCAGCAGCCTTAACAGGGAACGTGGCTACACCTTC
. | . | TRBJ1-3 | TRBV5-6 | CASSMGSGSTGNTIYF | TGTGCCAGCAGCATGGGATCGGGGTCGACTGGAAACACCATATATTTT
. | . | TRBJ1-6 | TRBV6-6 | CASSYSIRDSPLHF | TGTGCCAGCAGTTACTCGATACGCGATTCACCCCTCCACTTT
. | TRBD1 | TRBJ1-1 | TRBV27 | CASRQGQTEAFF | TGTGCCAGCAGGCAGGGACAGACTGAAGCTTTCTTT
. | . | TRBJ1-2 | TRBV2 | CASSDRDPGYTF | TGTGCCAGCAGTGACAGGGATCCTGGCTACACCTTC
few | TRBD2 | TRBJ2-2 | TRBV28 | CASSLRGGWESGELFF | TGTGCCAGCAGTTTACGCGGGGGGTGGGAGTCCGGGGAGCTGTTTTTT
once | TRBD1 | TRBJ2-7 | TRBV5-1 | CASSLSPGQPYEQYF | TGCGCCAGCAGCTTGAGTCCGGGACAGCCCTACGAGCAGTACTTC
. | . | TRBJ1-1 | TRBV12-3/TRBV12-4 | CASAGREAFF | TGTGCCAGCGCGGGTCGAGAAGCTTTCTTT
. | TRBD1 | TRBJ1-2 | TRBV7-6 | CASSSEQGDYGYTF | TGTGCCAGCAGCTCCGAACAGGGGGATTATGGCTACACCTTC
few | . | TRBJ1-3 | TRBV19 | CASSTTANSGNTIYF | TGTGCCAGTAGTACGACAGCGAATTCTGGAAACACCATATATTTT
. | TRBD1 | TRBJ2-7 | TRBV15 | CATSRGTGEHYEQYF | TGTGCCACCAGCAGGGGGACAGGGGAACACTACGAGCAGTACTTC
few | . | TRBJ1-2 | TRBV6-2/TRBV6-3 | CASSWQGWGYTF | TGTGCCAGCAGTTGGCAGGGATGGGGCTACACCTTC
once | . | TRBJ1-1 | TRBV7-2 | CASSLSRDTAKAFF | TGTGCCAGCAGCTTGTCCCGGGACACTGCAAAAGCTTTCTTT
. | TRBD2 | TRBJ2-7 | TRBV4-1 | CASSRSWGLAGGSYEQYF | TGCGCCAGCAGCCGCAGCTGGGGGCTAGCGGGGGGATCCTACGAGCAGTACTTC
. | TRBD2 | TRBJ2-5 | TRBV29-1 | CSVLVSGRVETQYF | TGCAGCGTTTTAGTTAGCGGGAGGGTGGAGACCCAGTACTTC
. | . | TRBJ1-1 | TRBV19 | CASSMGHTIMNTEAFF | TGTGCCAGTAGTATGGGACATACGATTATGAACACTGAAGCTTTCTTT
. | TRBD1 | TRBJ1-6 | TRBV7-2 | CASSSPFSGGRNSPLHF | TGTGCCAGCAGCTCCCCTTTTTCAGGGGGCAGGAATTCACCCCTCCACTTT
. | TRBD2 | TRBJ2-1 | TRBV7-3 | CASSLSGRLSSYNEQFF | TGTGCCAGCAGCTTAAGCGGGAGGCTGAGCTCCTACAATGAGCAGTTCTTC
few | . | TRBJ1-2 | TRBV5-1 | CAMDSNRGGYTF | TGCGCCATGGACAGTAACAGAGGGGGCTACACCTTC
. | TRBD1 | TRBJ1-1 | TRBV7-9 | CASSQATGSYTEAFF | TGTGCCAGCAGCCAAGCGACAGGGTCGTACACTGAAGCTTTCTTT
once | . | TRBJ1-5 | TRBV2 | CASRGTNSGNQPQHF | TGTGCCAGCAGGGGGACTAATTCGGGCAATCAGCCCCAGCATTTT
. | . | TRBJ1-1 | TRBV2 | CSSVLGDTEAFF | TGCTCCTCGGTCCTAGGGGACACTGAAGCTTTCTTT
. | . | TRBJ2-7 | TRBV18 | CASSPTGEQYF | TGTGCCAGCTCACCCACAGGTGAGCAGTACTTC
. | . | TRBJ2-7 | TRBV15 | CATSNDLSGSYEQYF | TGTGCCACCAGCAACGATCTCTCGGGGTCCTACGAGCAGTACTTC
. | . | TRBJ1-5 | TRBV6-2/TRBV6-3 | CASSYRDSNQPQHF | TGTGCCAGCAGTTACCGAGATAGCAATCAGCCCCAGCATTTT
. | . | TRBJ2-3 | TRBV20-1 | CSASSAERRTDTQYF | TGCAGTGCTAGTAGTGCGGAGCGACGCACAGATACGCAGTATTTT
. | . | TRBJ1-2 | TRBV20-1 | CSASWEGLDYGYTF | TGCAGTGCTAGTTGGGAAGGACTCGACTATGGCTACACCTTC
. | TRBD1 | TRBJ2-3 | TRBV9 | CASSVEGARTDTQYF | TGTGCCAGCAGCGTAGAGGGGGCTCGCACAGATACGCAGTATTTT
. | TRBD1 | TRBJ1-1 | TRBV9 | CASARGLGTEAFF | TGTGCCAGCGCCAGGGGGCTCGGGACTGAAGCTTTCTTT
once | TRBD1 | TRBJ2-3 | TRBV7-9 | CASSVSQGGASTDTQYF | TGTGCCAGCAGCGTCTCTCAAGGGGGCGCATCCACAGATACGCAGTATTTT
. | . | TRBJ1-2 | TRBV18 | CASSPAGSRYGYTF | TGTGCCAGCTCACCCGCCGGTAGCCGCTATGGCTACACCTTC
once | TRBD2 | TRBJ2-3 | TRBV7-2 | CASRGSGLAGRTDTQYF | TGTGCCAGCAGGGGTTCGGGACTAGCGGGACGCACAGATACGCAGTATTTT
. | . | TRBJ2-7 | TRBV20-1 | CSASFGPPPHYYEQYF | TGCAGTGCTAGTTTCGGTCCTCCCCCGCACTACTACGAGCAGTACTTC
. | . | TRBJ1-2 | TRBV5-6 | CASSLAGSYYGYTF | TGTGCCAGCAGCTTGGCCGGTAGTTATTATGGCTACACCTTC
. | . | TRBJ2-3 | TRBV11-1 | CASSLVGITGTDTQYF | TGTGCCAGCAGCTTAGTGGGCATAACGGGCACAGATACGCAGTATTTT
. | TRBD1 | TRBJ2-5 | TRBV6-5 | CASSRDSIQAQYF | TGTGCCAGCAGTCGGGACAGTATCCAGGCCCAGTACTTC
. | . | TRBJ1-1 | TRBV10-2 | CASSSPRGAVTEAFF | TGCGCCAGCAGTTCCCCGCGGGGGGCAGTAACTGAAGCTTTCTTT
. | . | TRBJ2-2 | TRBV18 | CASSPDTDTGELFF | TGTGCCAGCTCACCGGACACGGACACCGGGGAGCTGTTTTTT
. | . | TRBJ1-6 | TRBV3-1/TRBV3-2 | CASSQDGGFSALHF | TGTGCCAGCAGCCAAGATGGCGGGTTCTCGGCCCTCCACTTT
. | . | TRBJ2-1 | TRBV18 | CASSARAAQGEQFF | TGTGCCAGCTCAGCGAGAGCAGCGCAGGGTGAGCAGTTCTTC
once | . | TRBJ2-7 | TRBV29-1 | CSVDLGDRNYEQYF | TGCAGCGTTGACCTCGGGGATAGAAACTACGAGCAGTACTTC
. | TRBD1 | TRBJ1-2 | TRBV12-3/TRBV12-4 | CASRLDRDYGYTF | TGTGCCAGCAGGTTGGACAGGGATTATGGCTACACCTTC
. | TRBD1 | TRBJ1-2 | TRBV7-9 | CASSRPGQGSGNYGYTF | TGTGCCAGCAGCCGCCCGGGACAGGGTAGTGGTAACTATGGCTACACCTTC
. | TRBD1 | TRBJ2-2 | TRBV3-1/TRBV3-2 | CASSLQGAGGELFF | TGTGCCAGCAGCCTCCAGGGGGCTGGTGGGGAGCTGTTTTTT
. | . | TRBJ1-1 | TRBV4-1 | CASSQEARGGTEAFF | TGCGCCAGCAGCCAAGAAGCCCGAGGGGGCACTGAAGCTTTCTTT
. | . | TRBJ1-1 | TRBV7-8 | CASSLAGQGPGETEAFF | TGTGCCAGCAGCCTAGCTGGGCAGGGGCCTGGAGAGACTGAAGCTTTCTTT